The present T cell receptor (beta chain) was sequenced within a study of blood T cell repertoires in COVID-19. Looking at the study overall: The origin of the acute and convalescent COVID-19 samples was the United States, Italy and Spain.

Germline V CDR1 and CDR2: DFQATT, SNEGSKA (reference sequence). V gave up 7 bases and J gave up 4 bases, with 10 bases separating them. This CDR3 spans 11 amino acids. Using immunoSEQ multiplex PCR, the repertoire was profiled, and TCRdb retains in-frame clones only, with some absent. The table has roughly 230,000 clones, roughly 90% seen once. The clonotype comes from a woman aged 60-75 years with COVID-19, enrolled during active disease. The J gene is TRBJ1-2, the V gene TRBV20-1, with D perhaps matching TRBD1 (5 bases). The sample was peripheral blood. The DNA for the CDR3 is TGCAGTGACAAGGGGCCCTATGGCTACACCTTC. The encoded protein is CSDKGPYGYTF.